Shown below are 30 T cell receptor beta chains from a single sample sequenced in a study of CD8+CD57+ T cells in acquired aplastic anemia. CDR3 and TCR beta VDJ profiling relied on a genomic DNA template. TCRdb passed the reads through MiXCR, listing each CDR3 protein once. Of 400,000 to 600,000 distinct CDR3 sequences in the sample, roughly 34% were seen once. CD8+CD57+ cell expansion had been shown by flow cytometry in patients chosen for sequencing. Specimen: sorted CD4+, CD8+, or CD8+CD57+ T cells (not recorded which) from PBMCs. Receptors were obtained from a human donor with aplastic anemia.

Points on this clonotype: Possible read error: a much larger clone is one base away. Since no conserved phenylalanine or tryptophan closes the CDR3, a read error is the likely cause. V gene TRBV19 combines with J gene TRBJ2-1; the match to TRBD1 covers 9 bases. The germline V gene has CDR1 LNHDA and CDR2 SQIVND (reference sequence). The CDR3 sequence is 14 residues long. Trimming removed 5 bases from V and 6 bases from J; junction bases left unmatched: 5. The CDR3 DNA is TGTGCCAGTAGTTTGACAGGGGGAGGCAATGAGCAGTTCCTC. Residues: CASSLTGGGNEQFL.

This chain connects TRBV25-1 to TRBJ2-7; maybe TRBD2 (6 bases). Trimming removed 4 bases from V and 0 bases from J, with 16 bases in between. Germline V lookup: CDR1 MGHDK, CDR2 SYGVNS. This CDR3 comprises 16 residues. In nucleotides, the CDR3 is TGTGCCAGCAGTGGTCCTCGTAGCGGCCACTCCTACGAGCAGTACTTC. It encodes CASSGPRSGHSYEQYF.

This clonotype was detected ten times or more. The chain links TRBV7-2 to TRBJ2-7, with 12 bases lining up with TRBD1. Trimming at V came to 5 bases and at J to 4 bases, leaving 9 bases not matched to a gene. The germline CDR1 and CDR2 sequences are SGHTA and FQGNSA. The CDR3 loop spans 16 amino acids. This CDR3 reads CASSQPPGQGAYEQYF. The CDR3 DNA reads TGTGCCAGCAGCCAGCCTCCGGGACAGGGGGCTTACGAGCAGTACTTC.

This clonotype came up many times. This sequence joins TRBV10-3 and TRBJ1-5; D is uncertain. The CDR3 totals 13 residues. Trimming removed 10 bases from V and 4 bases from J, with 14 bases in between. CDR1 ENHRY and CDR2 SYGVKD come from the germline V gene. CDR3 residues: CASQVRYNQPQHF. The CDR3 DNA reads TGTGCCAGCCAAGTTCGGTATAATCAGCCCCAGCATTTT.

The chain is built from TRBV9 and TRBJ1-3; D uncertain. With 0 bases removed from V and 4 bases from J, the gap between germline ends came to 8 bases. CDR1 is SGDLS and CDR2 is YYNGEE in the germline V gene. This CDR3 has 14 amino acids. The CDR3 protein is CASSVDGSGNTIYF. In nucleotides, the CDR3 is TGTGCCAGCAGCGTAGATGGGAGCGGAAACACCATATATTTT.

This clonotype appeared many times. The rearrangement joins TRBV7-9 to TRBJ1-2, with D perhaps matching TRBD1 (5 bases). Germline CDR1 reads SEHNR; CDR2 reads FQNEAQ (reference sequence). The CDR3 extends over 15 amino acids. Trimming shortened V by 10 bases and J by 0 bases, and 18 bases separated the two germline ends. The CDR3, as DNA: TGTGCCATCTTTTCCGACAGAGAATCTAACTATGGCTACACCTTC. The encoded protein is CAIFSDRESNYGYTF.

This clonotype was counted ten times or more. The genes are TRBV19 and TRBJ2-7; D tentatively fits TRBD1 or TRBD2 (6 bases each). The CDR3 runs to 14 residues. V shed 4 bases and J shed 4 bases, with 14 bases lying between them. Germline values: CDR1 LNHDA, CDR2 SQIVND (reference sequence). The CDR3 loop is CASSKGGRGYEQYF. CDR3 nucleotides: TGTGCCAGTAGTAAGGGGGGCCGGGGGTACGAGCAGTACTTC.

The chain uses TRBV10-3 and TRBJ2-7; D perhaps matches TRBD2 (5 bases). The germline gives CDR1 ENHRY, CDR2 SYGVKD. The length of the CDR3 is 11 residues. The V gene lost 4 bases and the J gene lost 6 bases, with 7 bases spanning the gap. CDR3 residues: CAISGRGEQYF. CDR3 coding DNA: TGTGCCATCAGTGGACGGGGCGAGCAGTACTTC.

Of note for this clonotype: The junction and the germline gene differ at one end; a read error may be behind it. The chain combines TRBV10-3 with TRBJ2-5, with 9 bases that match TRBD2. The CDR3 has 12 amino acids. Germline V gene data show CDR1 as ENHRY and CDR2 as SYGVKD. This CDR3 is CAISGASGTRYF. CDR3 nucleotide sequence: TGTGCCATCAGCGGGGCTAGCGGGACCCGGTACTTC.

This chain joins TRBV4-3 and TRBJ2-3; D is unclear. Trimming left V 1 base short and J 4 bases short, with 6 bases between. The CDR3 extends over 13 amino acids. CDR1 LGHNA and CDR2 YSLEER come from the germline V gene. In nucleotides, the CDR3 is TGCGCCAGCAGCCAAGCTAACGCAGATACGCAGTATTTT. Amino acids: CASSQANADTQYF.

The chain uses TRBV18 and TRBJ1-4, with D unresolved. The CDR3 runs 16 residues. Between the trimmed V and J ends, which lost 3 bases and 0 bases, there was a span of 11 bases. From germline, CDR1 is KGHSH and CDR2 LQKENI. CDR3 protein: CASSPWERPTNEKLFF. Written as DNA, the CDR3 is TGTGCCAGCTCACCTTGGGAGAGGCCAACTAATGAAAAACTGTTTTTT.

This clonotype turned up a few times. The chain couples TRBV2 to TRBJ2-1; a possible D gene is TRBD2 (5 bases). Germline lookup yields CDR1 SNHLY and CDR2 FYNNEI. The CDR3 has 16 amino acids. V lost 3 bases, J lost 0 bases, and 12 bases lay in between. The CDR3 sequence is CASSEASGSSYNEQFF. The CDR3 DNA reads as TGTGCCAGCAGTGAGGCGAGCGGATCCTCCTACAATGAGCAGTTCTTC.

In its sample, this clonotype was seen a few times. At one end, the junction sequence differs from germline, possibly due to a read error. This chain links TRBV7-3 with TRBJ2-2; D unclear. The CDR3 spans 13 residues. The germline V gene has CDR1 SGHTA and CDR2 FQGTGA. Here the CDR3 reads CASSPLVTGELFF. In DNA form, the CDR3 reads TGCGCCAGCAGCCCTCTAGTGACGGGGGAGCTGTTTTTT.

The rearrangement links TRBV24-1 to TRBJ2-7; 10 bases fit TRBD2. The V gene's germline CDR1 is KGHDR and CDR2 SFDVKD. Trimming at V came to 3 bases and at J to 5 bases, leaving 3 bases not matched to a gene. The CDR3 consists of 14 residues. CDR3 nucleotides: TGTGCCACCAGTGATAGCGGGAGGGTCGACGAGCAGTACTTC. This gives the protein CATSDSGRVDEQYF.

This clonotype was detected a few times. The chain has TRBV20-1 and TRBJ2-3; TRBD2 is a possible D gene (5 bases). CDR1 and CDR2 (germline): DFQATT, SNEGSKA (reference sequence). Between the trimmed V and J ends, which lost 4 bases and 0 bases, there was a span of 14 bases. CDR3 length equals 15 residues. The CDR3 DNA reads TGCAGTGCTAACCCCCCCGGACTCAGCACAGATACGCAGTATTTT. Protein product: CSANPPGLSTDTQYF.

The chain has TRBV7-9 and TRBJ2-7; D is uncertain. This CDR3 is 13 amino acids long. The germline V gene has CDR1 SEHNR and CDR2 FQNEAQ (reference sequence). Trimming took 3 bases from V and 0 from J, leaving 6 bases between them. CDR3 residues: CASSFTTSYEQYF. The CDR3 DNA follows: TGTGCCAGCAGCTTTACAACCTCCTACGAGCAGTACTTC.

This clonotype was observed many times. The chain couples TRBV7-2 to TRBJ2-7; 7 nucleotides line up with TRBD1. CDR1 and CDR2 from the germline V gene are SGHTA and FQGNSA. The CDR3 has 12 residues. V shed 7 bases and J 4 bases; nucleotides not matched to a gene: 4. The CDR3 loop reads CASTGDSYEQYF. The CDR3 DNA reads TGTGCCAGCACCGGGGACAGTTACGAGCAGTACTTC.

This clonotype showed up many times. A junction end diverges from the germline sequence, so it may reflect a read error. The CDR3 loop reads CASSLVDRGSEQYF. Here the CDR3 DNA reads TGTGCTAGCAGCTTAGTGGACAGGGGGAGCGAGCAGTACTTC. The chain recombines TRBV7-7 with TRBJ2-7, with 10 positions matching TRBD1. Germline CDR1 is SSHAT and CDR2 is FNYEAQ (reference sequence). The CDR3 length is 14 residues. Full variable domain (missing parts from reference TRBV7-7 and TRBJ2-7): GAGVSQSPRYKVTKRGQDVTLRCDPISSHATLYWYQQALGQGPEFLTYFNYEAQPDKSGLPSDRFSAERPEGSISTLTIQRTEQRDSAMYRCASSLVDRGSEQYFGPGTRLTVT.

The chain is built from TRBV3-1 and TRBJ1-2; tentatively, D is TRBD1 (5 bases). V lost 1 base to trimming and J lost 5 bases, with 14 bases between them. This CDR3 has 15 amino acids. Germline values: CDR1 LGHDT, CDR2 YNNKEL (reference sequence). Here the CDR3 reads CASSQAAGACYGYTF. CDR3 bases: TGTGCCAGCAGCCAAGCAGCCGGGGCCTGTTATGGCTACACCTTC.

Here the CDR3 DNA reads TGCAGCGTAGTCTTGGTAGCGGAACAAGAGGCCCAGTACTTC. This gives the protein CSVVLVAEQEAQYF. V gene TRBV20-1 combines with J gene TRBJ2-7, with a tentative D call TRBD2 (6 bases). Germline lookup yields CDR1 DFQATT and CDR2 SNEGSKA (reference sequence). The CDR3 length is 14 residues.

This clonotype was counted between two and nine times. The rearrangement links TRBV20-1 to TRBJ2-2; 10 nucleotides match TRBD1. V was clipped by 5 bases and J by 4 bases; unmatched bases: 7. This CDR3 spans 15 amino acids. CDR1 is DFQATT and CDR2 is SNEGSKA in the germline V gene (reference sequence). The CDR3: CSAPGTGASTGELFF. The CDR3 DNA is TGCAGTGCTCCAGGGACAGGGGCGAGCACCGGGGAGCTGTTTTTT.

This clonotype turned up a few times. V usage is TRBV4-2 and J usage is TRBJ1-4; D possibly corresponds to TRBD1 (5 bases). The V end was cut by 1 base, the J end by 2 bases, with 8 bases between. Germline CDR1 reads LGHNA; CDR2 reads YNFKEQ. The CDR3 has 15 residues. CDR3 in amino acids: CASSQGEGTNEKLFF. The CDR3 DNA follows: TGTGCCAGCAGCCAAGGGGAGGGGACTAATGAAAAACTGTTTTTT.

V usage is TRBV4-3 and J usage is TRBJ1-5; D not resolved. The CDR3 contains 15 residues. Germline lookup yields CDR1 LGHNA and CDR2 YSLEER. Trimming cost V 1 base and J 4 bases, with 11 bases left between them. The CDR3 nucleotides read TGCGCCAGCAGCCAAGGTCGGTCGGAGAATCAGCCCCAGCATTTT. It is translated as CASSQGRSENQPQHF.

This clonotype turned up a few times. The chain employs TRBV7-3 and TRBJ1-1; weak D call: TRBD1 (6 bases). The CDR3 runs to 13 residues. Germline assignment: CDR1 SGHTA and CDR2 FQGTGA. Trimming removed 7 bases at V and 5 bases at J, with 14 bases between. The CDR3 DNA reads TGTGCCAGCAACCGGGGCCAGGGGACTGAAGCTTTCTTT. It translates to CASNRGQGTEAFF. Based on the CDR3 plus reference TRBV7-3 and TRBJ1-1, the full variable domain is GAGVSQTPSNKVTEKGKYVELRCDPISGHTALYWYRQSLGQGPEFLIYFQGTGAADDSGLPNDRFFAVRPEGSVSTLKIQRTERGDSAVYLCASNRGQGTEAFFGQGTRLTVV.

The chain joins TRBV7-6 to TRBJ1-3, with 12 bases that match TRBD1. V lost 1 base to trimming and J lost 0 bases; unmatched junction nucleotides: 1. The CDR3 spans 17 residues. The germline V gene encodes CDR1 SGHVS and CDR2 FNYEAQ. DNA for the CDR3: TGTGCCAGCAGCTTAGGGGACAGGGGGCTCTCTGGAAACACCATATATTTT. Its translation is CASSLGDRGLSGNTIYF.

This clonotype was detected only a few times. The chain employs TRBV9 and TRBJ1-4, with TRBD1 matching over 7 bases. Germline V gene lookup returns CDR1 SGDLS and CDR2 YYNGEE. V lost 1 base and J lost 8; bases outside the gene matches: 8. The CDR3 has 15 residues. The CDR3 protein is CASSVSWDRAEKLFF. CDR3 nucleotides: TGTGCCAGCAGCGTATCTTGGGACAGAGCAGAAAAACTGTTTTTT.

V and J are TRBV9 and TRBJ2-5; no clear D gene. The CDR3 covers 15 residues. Germline lookup yields CDR1 SGDLS and CDR2 YYNGEE. Between the trimmed V and J ends, which lost 0 bases and 2 bases, there was a span of 11 bases. CDR3 sequence reads: CASSVGPQAQETQYF. The CDR3 DNA reads as TGTGCCAGCAGCGTAGGCCCCCAAGCACAAGAGACCCAGTACTTC.

On this clonotype: A junction end diverges from the germline sequence, so it may reflect a read error. The chain couples TRBV2 to TRBJ1-3; D is unclear. CDR1 is SNHLY, CDR2 FYNNEI, per germline. This CDR3 is 12 amino acids long. CDR3 nucleotides: TGTGTCAGCAAACAGACTGGAAACACCATATATTTT. This translates into CVSKQTGNTIYF. Drawing the rest from reference TRBV2 and TRBJ1-3, the complete variable domain is EPEVTQTPSHQVTQMGQEVILRCVPISNHLYFYWYRQILGQKVEFLVSFYNNEISEKSEIFDDQFSVERPDGSNFTLKIRSTKLEDSAMYFCVSKQTGNTIYFGEGSWLTVV.

This clonotype was found a few times. A much more abundant neighbour one base away suggests this may be a read error. The DNA of the CDR3 is TGCAGTGCTAAGGACAGTTACCAAGGGACCCAGTACTTC. Translation: CSAKDSYQGTQYF. The J gene is TRBJ2-5, the V gene TRBV20-1; TRBD1 might be the D (6 bases). Germline loops: CDR1 DFQATT, CDR2 SNEGSKA (reference sequence). The CDR3 covers 13 residues.

J is TRBJ2-5 and V is TRBV19; 7 bases match TRBD2. J lost 5 bases, V lost 5 bases, and 11 bases had no gene match. CDR1 is LNHDA and CDR2 is SQIVND in the germline V gene (reference sequence). The CDR3 consists of 15 residues. CDR3 in amino acids: CASSSRAPAGETQYF. CDR3 bases: TGTGCCAGTAGTTCCCGGGCCCCAGCGGGGGAGACCCAGTACTTC.